The next 18 T cell receptor beta chains were all read from a single sample in a study of blood T cell repertoires in COVID-19 (dated by TCRdb to the early 2020s). The library relied on the immunoSEQ multiplex PCR assay. As stored in TCRdb, this immuneACCESS dataset retains in-frame rearrangements with V and J assigned. A fraction of the clones does not appear; measured against another copy, unresolved V genes explain less than half of the discrepancy, and the remainder lacks a known reason. This sample is represented by 250,000 or so clones; approximately 78% of them were singletons. Roughly 3.2% of the sample rests with the top ten. Sequenced material: peripheral blood. Source of these receptors: a woman between 18 and 30 years old with acute or convalescent COVID-19.

The chain recombines TRBV7-9 with TRBJ2-2; no reliable D call. Germline-derived CDR1 and CDR2 are SEHNR and FQNEAQ (reference sequence). The CDR3 contains 15 residues. The germline V and J ends were trimmed by 0 bases and 5 bases, with 10 bases remaining between them. The DNA for the CDR3 is TGTGCCAGCAGCTTAGCAGCCCCATCAACCGGGGAGCTGTTTTTT. Protein: CASSLAAPSTGELFF.

The J gene is TRBJ2-7, the V gene TRBV5-1; maybe TRBD2 (6 bases). V shed 1 base and J shed 5 bases, with 13 bases lying between them. Germline V gene sequence: CDR1 SGHRS, CDR2 YFSETQ. The CDR3 sequence is 14 residues long. The CDR3 protein is CASSLLWGRNEQYF. CDR3 nucleotide sequence: TGCGCCAGCAGCTTGCTTTGGGGGAGGAACGAGCAGTACTTC.

The chain is built from TRBV7-2 and TRBJ2-7; D possibly corresponds to TRBD1 (6 bases). Looked up from germline, CDR1 is SGHTA and CDR2 is FQGNSA. This CDR3 contains 15 residues. V lost 1 base and J lost 3, with 13 bases in between. Written as DNA, the CDR3 is TGTGCCAGCAGCTTAGTACAGGGAAGTATCTACGAGCAGTACTTC. Translated: CASSLVQGSIYEQYF.

This clone was detected only once. The rearrangement joins TRBV27 to TRBJ2-1; 10 nucleotides agree with TRBD2. From germline, CDR1 is MNHEY and CDR2 SMNVEV (reference sequence). Germline trimming cut 5 bases from V and 5 bases from J; bases unmatched to any gene: 12. The CDR3 covers 17 residues. CDR3 in DNA: TGTGCCAGCAGTGCGGACACACTAGCGGGAATTAACAATGAGCAGTTCTTC. Protein: CASSADTLAGINNEQFF.

The chain links TRBV2 to TRBJ1-5, with D possibly matching TRBD1 (6 bases). The germline gives CDR1 SNHLY, CDR2 FYNNEI. The ends were cut back, 6 bases at V and 3 bases at J, with 18 bases in the middle. The CDR3 contains 16 residues. The CDR3 sequence: CASSERANRDNQPQHF. In DNA form, the CDR3 reads TGTGCCAGCAGCGAACGAGCAAACAGGGACAATCAGCCCCAGCATTTT.

The V call is TRBV2, the J call TRBJ1-5; D remains ambiguous. Germline values: CDR1 SNHLY, CDR2 FYNNEI. Trimming stripped 7 bases from V and 0 bases from J, with 10 bases between. This CDR3 has 14 amino acids. The CDR3 protein is CASTDIDSNQPQHF. CDR3 DNA: TGTGCCAGCACAGACATCGATAGCAATCAGCCCCAGCATTTT.

The chain couples TRBV6-2 or TRBV6-3 to TRBJ2-1, with TRBD2 matching over 8 bases. The CDR3 runs 20 residues. V trimming: 0 bases; J trimming: 2 bases; junction bases outside the gene matches: 15. Germline V gene lookup returns CDR1 MNHEY and CDR2 SVGEGT. DNA for the CDR3: TGTGCCAGCAGTTACTCGAGTAGTGGCGGGAGGTATGGGGCCTACAATGAGCAGTTCTTC. Translation gives CASSYSSSGGRYGAYNEQFF.

V is TRBV10-3 and J is TRBJ2-7; 12 nucleotides match TRBD2. J was trimmed by 4 bases and V by 4 bases; bases with no gene match: 17. There are 19 residues in the CDR3. Germline CDR1 reads ENHRY; CDR2 reads SYGVKD. This CDR3 reads CAISGGPLAGGPAEYEQYF. The DNA of the CDR3 is TGTGCCATCAGTGGCGGTCCCCTAGCGGGAGGGCCCGCAGAGTACGAGCAGTACTTC.

This chain uses TRBV6-5 with TRBJ2-1; 7 bases are a match to TRBD2. The trim removed 7 bases at V and 5 bases at J, leaving 11 bases unmatched. Germline V gene data show CDR1 as MNHEY and CDR2 as SVGAGI. The CDR3 length is 15 residues. In DNA, the CDR3 is TGTGCCAGCACCTTATGGGCTAGCGGAAACAATGAGCAGTTCTTC. The encoded protein is CASTLWASGNNEQFF.

The chain is built from TRBV14 and TRBJ2-7; possible D gene TRBD1, 5 bases. Germline CDR1 SGHDN, CDR2 FVKESK. V was clipped by 8 bases and J by 3 bases, with 8 bases between them. The CDR3 length is 11 residues. The CDR3 protein is CASARGYEQYF. In nucleotides, the CDR3 is TGTGCCAGCGCTAGGGGCTACGAGCAGTACTTC. The full variable domain, rest sourced from reference TRBV14 and TRBJ2-7, is EAGVTQFPSHSVIEKGQTVTLRCDPISGHDNLYWYRRVMGKEIKFLLHFVKESKQDESGMPNNRFLAERTGGTYSTLKVQPAELEDSGVYFCASARGYEQYFGPGTRLTVT.

The chain combines TRBV3-1 (or the pseudogene TRBV3-2) with TRBJ2-1; TRBD2 matches 15 bases. V dropped 3 bases and J dropped 9; count of bases not matched to a gene: 9. The CDR3 is 17 amino acids. Germline loops: CDR1 LGHDT, CDR2 YNNKEL (reference sequence). CDR3 nucleotide sequence: TGTGCCAGCAGCCAGGGTAGGACTAGCGGGAGGGCCGGTGAGCAGTTCTTC. Protein product: CASSQGRTSGRAGEQFF.

V is TRBV9 and J is TRBJ1-6, with D unresolved. Germline V gives CDR1 SGDLS, CDR2 YYNGEE. This CDR3 is built from 15 residues. Trimming removed 4 bases from V and 0 bases from J, with 8 bases in between. CDR3: CASSLRSSYNSPLHF. The CDR3 DNA reads as TGTGCCAGCAGCCTCCGGAGCTCCTATAATTCACCCCTCCACTTT.

J is TRBJ2-7 and V is TRBV27, with 8 bases that match TRBD1. Germline V CDR1 and CDR2: MNHEY, SMNVEV (reference sequence). The V segment lost 4 bases and the J segment 5 bases; nucleotides outside the gene matches: 7. This CDR3 contains 14 residues. In DNA form, the CDR3 reads TGTGCCAGCAGTTCCCGGACAGGGTCCCACGAGCAGTACTTC. Translation gives CASSSRTGSHEQYF.

This clone has only a few counts. The rearrangement links TRBV29-1 to TRBJ1-2; TRBD1 matches at 7 bases. Unmatched junction bases numbered 16, after V lost 7 bases and J lost 5 bases. The length of the CDR3 is 15 residues. Germline values: CDR1 SQVTM, CDR2 ANQGSEA. The CDR3 bases are TGCAGCGCTGGGGGATGGGACAGACGCCCATATGGCTACACCTTC. This gives the protein CSAGGWDRRPYGYTF.

This clone was seen only a few times. The V gene is TRBV21-1, the J gene TRBJ1-3; the table gives TRBD1 as D, unverified against the DNA. TRBV21-1 is classified as a pseudogene. CDR3 size: 13 residues. The chain's CDR3 is CASSRTGLNTIYF. CDR3 DNA sequence: TGTGCCAGCAGCAGGACAGGGCTAAACACCATATATTTT.

The genes are TRBV12-5 and TRBJ1-1; D is unresolved. The V and J ends lost 1 base and 7 bases respectively, with 7 bases between them. The CDR3 is 12 residues long. Germline V gene lookup returns CDR1 LGHNT and CDR2 FRNRAP. The CDR3, as DNA: TGTGCTAGTGGTTTGGGCTCGGGTGAAGCTTTCTTT. It codes for CASGLGSGEAFF. Using reference TRBV12-5 and TRBJ1-1 for the parts outside the CDR3, the full variable domain is DARVTQTPRHKVTEMGQEVTMRCQPILGHNTVFWYRQTMMQGLELLAYFRNRAPLDDSGMPKDRFSAEMPDATLATLKIQPSEPRDSAVYFCASGLGSGEAFFGQGTRLTVV.

This rearrangement joins TRBV3-1 (or the pseudogene TRBV3-2) to TRBJ1-2; a possible D gene is TRBD1 (6 bases). CDR3 length: 18 residues. V dropped 1 base and J dropped 5 bases, with 23 bases sitting between them. Germline CDR1 is LGHDT and CDR2 is YNNKEL (reference sequence). The CDR3 loop reads CASSQVLGTPSTEYGYTF. CDR3 nucleotide sequence: TGTGCCAGCAGCCAAGTTCTCGGGACACCGTCTACAGAGTATGGCTACACCTTC.

The chain is built from TRBV6-5 and TRBJ2-1; D gene unclear. Germline loops: CDR1 MNHEY, CDR2 SVGAGI. CDR3 size: 13 residues. The germline V and J ends were trimmed by 7 bases and 10 bases, with 17 bases remaining between them. Here the CDR3 reads CASNPRTNQEQFF. The CDR3 region has the DNA TGTGCCAGCAACCCGAGAACTAATCAGGAGCAGTTCTTC.